Given below is one T cell receptor beta chain in context. The data originate from a study of T cells in Graves' hyperthyroidism and ophthalmopathy. From RNA transcripts, TCR beta CDR3 regions were amplified. HTBI primers drove first-round RT-PCR of the TCR CDR3. TCRdb re-called the multiplex PCR reads through MiXCR, storing one row per CDR3 protein. The sample includes hundreds of thousands of distinct CDR3 sequences, 16% of them seen just once. Between the trimmed V and J ends, which lost 0 bases and 3 bases, there was a span of 11 bases. The V gene's germline CDR1 is MGHRA and CDR2 YSYEKL. This CDR3 is 15 amino acids long.

This TCR was recovered from a woman in her thirties or forties with Graves' ophthalmopathy. Sample: blood. The chain is built from TRBV4-1 and TRBJ1-1, with D unresolved. The CDR3 loop reads CASSQDLGGYTEAFF. The CDR3 nucleotides read TGCGCCAGCAGCCAAGATCTCGGAGGGTACACTGAAGCTTTCTTT.